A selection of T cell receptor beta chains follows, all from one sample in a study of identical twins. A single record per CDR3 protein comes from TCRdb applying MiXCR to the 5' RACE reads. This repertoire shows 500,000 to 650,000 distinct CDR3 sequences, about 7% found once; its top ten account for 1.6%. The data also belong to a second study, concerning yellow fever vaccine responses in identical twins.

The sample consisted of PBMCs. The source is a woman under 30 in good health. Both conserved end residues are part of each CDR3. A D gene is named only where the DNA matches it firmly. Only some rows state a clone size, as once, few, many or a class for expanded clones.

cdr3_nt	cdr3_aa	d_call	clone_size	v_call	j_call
TGTGCCAGCAGCCGAAGCTGGACCGGGGAGCTGTTTTTT	CASSRSWTGELFF	.	few	TRBV12-3/TRBV12-4	TRBJ2-2
TGTGCCAGCAGCTCAGGGGGCTCTTGGGGAAACACCATATATTTT	CASSSGGSWGNTIYF	TRBD1	.	TRBV5-5	TRBJ1-3
TGCGCCAGCAGCTTGGTACAGGCGGCCACCGGGGAGCTGTTTTTT	CASSLVQAATGELFF	.	.	TRBV5-1	TRBJ2-2
TGTGCCAGTAGCCTCGGGGCCATAAGCCTTATGAACACTGAAGCTTTCTTT	CASSLGAISLMNTEAFF	.	.	TRBV19	TRBJ1-1
TGTGCCAGCAGTTTAGATGCGAGAGCTTTCTTT	CASSLDARAFF	.	many	TRBV12-3/TRBV12-4	TRBJ1-1
TGCAGCGTTGAATTAGCGGGAGGGCCCGAGCAGTACTTC	CSVELAGGPEQYF	TRBD2	few	TRBV29-1	TRBJ2-7
TGTGCCAGCAGCCAAGCCCTAGCGGGAGGGCCGAGAACCTACGAGCAGTACTTC	CASSQALAGGPRTYEQYF	TRBD2	.	TRBV4-2	TRBJ2-7
TGTGCCAGCAGCTCCCAGATTTTCCCCTCCTACGAGCAGTACTTC	CASSSQIFPSYEQYF	.	.	TRBV28	TRBJ2-7
TGTGCCAGCAGCCGCGGACTAGCGGGGCCTTTCGACGAGCAGTACTTC	CASSRGLAGPFDEQYF	TRBD2	.	TRBV11-1	TRBJ2-7
TGCAGCACGGTTATCGGGCGGGCCCCCACAGATACGCAGTATTTT	CSTVIGRAPTDTQYF	.	many	TRBV20-1	TRBJ2-3
TGCGCCAGCAGCTCAGGGACGGGATTCACAGATACGCAGTATTTT	CASSSGTGFTDTQYF	.	.	TRBV5-1	TRBJ2-3
TGCAGTGCTAGAGATCTGGGGGGGGAGAGTGGCTACAATGAGCAGTTCTTC	CSARDLGGESGYNEQFF	TRBD2	.	TRBV20-1	TRBJ2-1
TGTGCCAGCAGTTTATATGGTAGCGGGGCCGATGAGCAGTTCTTC	CASSLYGSGADEQFF	TRBD2	many	TRBV27	TRBJ2-1
TGTGCCATCAGTGAAAAGTCAGGGGAAAATGGCTACACCTTC	CAISEKSGENGYTF	.	few	TRBV10-3	TRBJ1-2
TGCAGCGTTGAAGATCCCCGGGGCGGGAGGGCCAGGAATGAGCAGTTCTTC	CSVEDPRGGRARNEQFF	TRBD2	many	TRBV29-1	TRBJ2-1
TGCGCCAGCAGCATCTGGACAGGAACCTACGAGCAGTACTTC	CASSIWTGTYEQYF	TRBD1	.	TRBV5-1	TRBJ2-7
TGCAGTGCTAGAGCTAATACTGGCGAGCAGTACTTC	CSARANTGEQYF	.	.	TRBV20-1	TRBJ2-7
TGTGCCAGCAGCTTAAGGGAACAGGGGCGGAAAGAGACCCAGTACTTC	CASSLREQGRKETQYF	TRBD1	.	TRBV11-2	TRBJ2-5
TGTGCCAGCAGCCAAGATGGAGGCTACAGGGGTCCCACTGAAGCTTTCTTT	CASSQDGGYRGPTEAFF	TRBD1	.	TRBV4-2	TRBJ1-1
TGTGCCAGCAGTGTTGTGGCTAGCGGGGGGGCGGAGCAGTTCTTC	CASSVVASGGAEQFF	TRBD2	few	TRBV2	TRBJ2-1
TGTGCCAGCAAGGTTGGCTCGTTAGATCCCGGTACGCAGTATTTT	CASKVGSLDPGTQYF	.	.	TRBV5-4	TRBJ2-3
TGTGCCAGCAGTTTATTCCCAGGGCCCCCAGATACGCAGTATTTT	CASSLFPGPPDTQYF	.	few	TRBV28	TRBJ2-3
TGTGCCAGCTCACCATTTCGCCAGAATCCTACTTTCCCCCAAGAGACCCAGTACTTC	CASSPFRQNPTFPQETQYF	.	.	TRBV18	TRBJ2-5
TGCGCCAGCAGCCAAGGTGCAGGCCGATTTATGAACACTGAAGCTTTCTTT	CASSQGAGRFMNTEAFF	.	few	TRBV4-1	TRBJ1-1
TGTGCCAGCAGCCAGCCCCCCTGGGACGCCCAAGAGACCCAGTACTTC	CASSQPPWDAQETQYF	.	few	TRBV3-1	TRBJ2-5
TGTGCCAGCAGTTACAGGTTAAGCGGGGGGGCAAATACGCAGTATTTT	CASSYRLSGGANTQYF	TRBD2	.	TRBV6-5	TRBJ2-3
TGTGCCAGCTCAAAGGGTTTTCACAATCAGCCCCAGCATTTT	CASSKGFHNQPQHF	.	few	TRBV27	TRBJ1-5
TGTGCCAGCAGTTACTCCGGGGGAGGAGAGACCCAGTACTTC	CASSYSGGGETQYF	.	.	TRBV6-5	TRBJ2-5
TGCGCCAGCAGCCAGAGCTCTGGAAACACCATATATTTT	CASSQSSGNTIYF	.	many	TRBV4-1	TRBJ1-3
TGCGCCAGCAGCTTGGCCCCCGCTAGCGGAAGACTCCGTCGTGTCGAGACCCAGTACTTC	CASSLAPASGRLRRVETQYF	TRBD2	.	TRBV5-1	TRBJ2-5
TGCAGTGCTCCCAATGGGGAGACCCAGTACTTC	CSAPNGETQYF	.	few	TRBV20-1	TRBJ2-5
TGTGCCAGCAGTCTACCCCGGTCGACCGGGGAGCTGTTTTTT	CASSLPRSTGELFF	.	.	TRBV12-3/TRBV12-4	TRBJ2-2
TGTGCCACCCGAGGGACTAGCGGGACCGGCTATGAGCAGTTCTTC	CATRGTSGTGYEQFF	TRBD2	.	TRBV7-6	TRBJ2-1
TGCGCCAGCTCCCGTCGGCGGGAACAAGAGACCCAGTACTTC	CASSRRREQETQYF	.	few	TRBV10-2	TRBJ2-5
TGTGCCAGCGGCGTAGGTAGCGGACGTCCTCTTTCCTCGGATACGCAGTATTTT	CASGVGSGRPLSSDTQYF	.	.	TRBV9	TRBJ2-3
TGCAGTGCCGAAACCTCTGCCGGGGGGGGCAACACCGGGGAGCTGTTTTTT	CSAETSAGGGNTGELFF	TRBD2	.	TRBV20-1	TRBJ2-2
TGCAGCGTTGAAGACGGGGTCTCCTGGACTATACAAGAGACCCAGTACTTC	CSVEDGVSWTIQETQYF	.	few	TRBV29-1	TRBJ2-5
TGTGCCAGCAGTTTATCGTGGACAGGGGCCTACGAGCAGTACTTC	CASSLSWTGAYEQYF	TRBD1	.	TRBV27	TRBJ2-7
TGCAGTGGTACACAGGGTCGAGGTACGCAGTATTTT	CSGTQGRGTQYF	.	.	TRBV20-1	TRBJ2-3
TGCAGCGTTGAAGGTCGGGGGGACATAGGCTACGAGCAGTACTTC	CSVEGRGDIGYEQYF	.	many	TRBV29-1	TRBJ2-7
TGCGCCAGCAGCTTGGCGGGGGGAAAGGAGGAGACCCAGTACTTC	CASSLAGGKEETQYF	TRBD2	many	TRBV5-1	TRBJ2-5
TGCGCCAGCAGCCAAGAGGGGATGGGGACTCAGCCCCAGCATTTT	CASSQEGMGTQPQHF	.	.	TRBV4-1	TRBJ1-5